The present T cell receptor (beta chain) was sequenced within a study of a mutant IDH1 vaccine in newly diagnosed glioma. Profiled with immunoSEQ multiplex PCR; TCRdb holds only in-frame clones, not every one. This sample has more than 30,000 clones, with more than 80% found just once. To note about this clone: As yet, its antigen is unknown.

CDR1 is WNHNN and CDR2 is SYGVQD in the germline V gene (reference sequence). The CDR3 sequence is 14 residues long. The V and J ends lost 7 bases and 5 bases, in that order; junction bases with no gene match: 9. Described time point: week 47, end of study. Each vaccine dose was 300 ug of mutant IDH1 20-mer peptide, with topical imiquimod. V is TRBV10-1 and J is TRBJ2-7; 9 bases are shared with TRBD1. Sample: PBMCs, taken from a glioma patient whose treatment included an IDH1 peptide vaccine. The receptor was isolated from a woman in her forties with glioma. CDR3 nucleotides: TGCGCCAGCATGCCGGGACAGGGCCTGGACGAGCAGTACTTC. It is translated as CASMPGQGLDEQYF.